The rows below give T cell receptor beta chains drawn from one sample of a study of beta chain features in type 1 diabetes. Some clones are missing from TCRdb's copy, which holds only in-frame ones; the method was immunoSEQ multiplex PCR. The table shows 810,000 or so clones, with about a sixth occurring only once. Sequenced input: naive CD4+ T cells from blood. The receptors shown here come from a woman in her late teens or twenties in good health. Both conserved end residues are part of each CDR3. D genes are given only for firm matches. Size is stated for part of the rows, as once, few or many counts, or as a class when the clone is expanded.

J,V,D,size,length,DNA,CDR3
TRBJ2-5,TRBV2,TRBD1,few,15,TGTGCCAGCAGTAGGACAGGGTGGAGACAAGAGACCCAGTACTTC,CASSRTGWRQETQYF
TRBJ2-5,TRBV12-1,-,-,13,TGTGCCACCCCCGCGGGAACATCCGGGACCCAGTACTTC,CATPAGTSGTQYF
TRBJ2-7,TRBV7-2,TRBD2,few,14,TGTGCCAGCAGCACCCGGACTAGCGGGAGGGAGCAGTACTTC,CASSTRTSGREQYF
TRBJ2-3,TRBV11-2,TRBD1,-,14,TGTGCCAGCAGCTTAGGGGACAGTCCTATTACGCAGTATTTT,CASSLGDSPITQYF
TRBJ1-1,TRBV23-1,-,-,10,TGCGCCAGCTTTGGGACTGAAGCTTTCTTT,CASFGTEAFF
TRBJ2-7,TRBV5-6,-,-,13,TGTGCCCCCAAGGGCAGAAGCTCCTACGAGCAGTACTTC,CAPKGRSSYEQYF
TRBJ2-7,TRBV7-2,-,-,11,TGTGCCAGCAGCATGACTAGCGAGCAGTACTTC,CASSMTSEQYF
TRBJ2-3,TRBV11-3,TRBD2,few,16,TGTGCCAGCAGCTTAGTCCTCAGCGGGAGAGTAGATACGCAGTATTTT,CASSLVLSGRVDTQYF
TRBJ1-1,TRBV7-9,-,-,10,TGTGCCAGCAGCTTCGACCTTGCTTTCTTT,CASSFDLAFF
TRBJ1-1,TRBV6-5,-,few,16,TGTGCCAGCAGTTACTCGAGTACGAGGATCGCCACTGAAGCTTTCTTT,CASSYSSTRIATEAFF
TRBJ2-1,TRBV28,TRBD2,few,16,TGTGCCAGCACCTGGAGACTAGCGGGAGGGAACAATGAGCAGTTCTTC,CASTWRLAGGNNEQFF
TRBJ2-6,TRBV19,-,-,16,TGTGCCAGTAGTATGTTCGGGGGCTCTGGGGCCAACGTCCTGACTTTC,CASSMFGGSGANVLTF
TRBJ1-4,TRBV7-9,-,-,14,TGTGCCAGCAGCTTAGGGGCCATTAATGAAAAACTGTTTTTT,CASSLGAINEKLFF
TRBJ2-1,TRBV11-2,TRBD2,-,16,TGTGCCAGCAGCTCGGGACTAGCGGGAGGACTCAATGAGCAGTTCTTC,CASSSGLAGGLNEQFF
TRBJ2-1,TRBV7-2,-,few,15,TGTGCCAGCAGCTCCTTTAGCAGTCTCTACAATGAGCAGTTCTTC,CASSSFSSLYNEQFF
TRBJ2-3,TRBV28,-,few,15,TGTGCCAGCAGAACCGACAGGACTAGCACAGATACGCAGTATTTT,CASRTDRTSTDTQYF
TRBJ2-1,TRBV20-1,-,-,10,TGCAGTGCTGTAACGCGTGAGCAGTTCTTC,CSAVTREQFF
TRBJ2-1,TRBV18,TRBD2,-,15,TGTGCCAGCTCACCAGGTCTAGCGGCTTTCAATGAGCAGTTCTTC,CASSPGLAAFNEQFF
TRBJ2-5,TRBV7-8,TRBD2,few,15,TGTGCCAGCGGGGGACTAGCGCTTTATTCGGAGACCCAGTACTTC,CASGGLALYSETQYF
TRBJ1-2,TRBV4-1,-,-,14,TGCGCCAGCAGCCAGCCAGGGGCTAACTATGGCTACACCTTC,CASSQPGANYGYTF
TRBJ2-1,TRBV19,-,few,14,TGTGCCAGTAGGGATGCCGGGACGAGACTTCGGCAGTTCTTC,CASRDAGTRLRQFF
TRBJ2-7,TRBV5-4,-,few,13,TGTGCCAGCAGCTTGGCTTGGAGCTACGAGCAGTACTTC,CASSLAWSYEQYF
TRBJ2-1,TRBV7-3,-,-,13,TGTGCCAGCAGCTTGGACTATAACAATGAGCAGTTCTTC,CASSLDYNNEQFF
TRBJ2-2,TRBV10-3,-,-,15,TGTGCCATCAGGGCCGGGGGCGCGCCCACCGGGGAGCTGTTTTTT,CAIRAGGAPTGELFF
TRBJ2-3,TRBV4-3,-,few,16,TGCGCCAGCAGCCAAGGTAGTGGGCAGGGTCTAGATACGCAGTATTTT,CASSQGSGQGLDTQYF
TRBJ2-7,TRBV5-1,TRBD1,-,15,TGCGCCAGCCCAGCGTGGACAGGGGGCATCCACGAGCAGTACTTC,CASPAWTGGIHEQYF
TRBJ1-2,TRBV13,-,few,14,TGTGCCAGCAGCTTAGTGCGAGGGGACGATGGCTACACCTTC,CASSLVRGDDGYTF
TRBJ2-7,TRBV10-3,-,-,12,TGTGCCGTAGGGGGAGCCTCCTACGAGCAGTACTTC,CAVGGASYEQYF
TRBJ2-1,TRBV7-2,TRBD2,-,12,TGTGCCAGCAGCTTGGGACTAGCGGAGCAGTTCTTC,CASSLGLAEQFF
TRBJ2-7,TRBV7-2,-,-,13,TGTGCCAGCAGCCGTCAGGGACCTGGTGAGCAGTACTTC,CASSRQGPGEQYF
TRBJ1-2,TRBV7-2,TRBD1,few,18,TGTGCCAGCAGCTTAGCGCTATTGGGGACAGGACTTCTCTATGGCTACACCTTC,CASSLALLGTGLLYGYTF
TRBJ2-7,TRBV28,-,-,12,TGTGCCAGCAGCGAGGGCCCCTACGAGCAGTACTTC,CASSEGPYEQYF
TRBJ1-3,TRBV29-1,-,few,14,TGCAGCGTTCAGCCTGACAGCTCTGGAAACACCATATATTTT,CSVQPDSSGNTIYF
TRBJ2-5,TRBV28,TRBD2,-,14,TGTGCCAGCAGTTTGGGAGGGGCGGGAGAGACCCAGTACTTC,CASSLGGAGETQYF
TRBJ2-7,TRBV15,-,few,17,TGTGCCACCAGCAGAGATAGGGGGGGACACATCTCCTACGAGCAGTACTTC,CATSRDRGGHISYEQYF
TRBJ2-3,TRBV2,-,few,12,TGTGCCAGCAGTGAAGCGCTTAATACGCAGTATTTT,CASSEALNTQYF
TRBJ2-7,TRBV18,-,few,12,TGTGCCAGCTCACCTGGCGGCTACGAGCAGTACTTC,CASSPGGYEQYF